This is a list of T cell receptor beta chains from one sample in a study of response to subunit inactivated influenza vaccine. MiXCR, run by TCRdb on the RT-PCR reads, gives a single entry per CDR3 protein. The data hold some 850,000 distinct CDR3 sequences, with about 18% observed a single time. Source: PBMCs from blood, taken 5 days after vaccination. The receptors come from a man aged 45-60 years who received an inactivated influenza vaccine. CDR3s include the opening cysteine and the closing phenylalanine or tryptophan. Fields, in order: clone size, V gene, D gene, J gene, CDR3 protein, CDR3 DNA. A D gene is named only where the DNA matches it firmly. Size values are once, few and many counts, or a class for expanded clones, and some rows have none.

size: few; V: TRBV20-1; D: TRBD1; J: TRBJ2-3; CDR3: CSAREDRESTDTQYF; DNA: TGCAGTGCTAGAGAAGACAGGGAGAGCACAGATACGCAGTATTTT
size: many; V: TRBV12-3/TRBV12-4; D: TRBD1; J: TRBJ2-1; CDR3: CASSTDRRARQFF; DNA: TGTGCCAGCAGCACGGACAGGCGCGCCCGGCAGTTCTTC
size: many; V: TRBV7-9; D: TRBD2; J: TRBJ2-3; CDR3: CASSSLAGGDTQYF; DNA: TGTGCCAGCAGCTCACTAGCGGGAGGAGATACGCAGTATTTT
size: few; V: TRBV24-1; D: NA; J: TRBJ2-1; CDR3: CATSDPLGQTEQFF; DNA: TGTGCCACCAGTGATCCACTAGGACAGACTGAGCAGTTCTTC
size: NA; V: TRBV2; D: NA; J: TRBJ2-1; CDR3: CASSELGYNEQFF; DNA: TGTGCCAGCAGTGAACTAGGATACAATGAGCAGTTCTTC
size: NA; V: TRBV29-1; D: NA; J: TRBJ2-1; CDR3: CSVLGSGRPYNEQFF; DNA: TGCAGCGTTTTGGGTTCTGGTCGTCCCTACAATGAGCAGTTCTTC
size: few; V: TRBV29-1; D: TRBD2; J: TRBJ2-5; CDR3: CSSSTSGGETQYF; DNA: TGCAGCTCATCCACTAGCGGGGGAGAGACCCAGTACTTC
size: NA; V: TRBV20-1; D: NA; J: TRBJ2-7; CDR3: CSARWQGGSYEQYF; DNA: TGCAGTGCTAGGTGGCAGGGAGGCTCCTACGAGCAGTACTTC
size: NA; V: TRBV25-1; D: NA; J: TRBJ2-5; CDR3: CASTPGSGKTQYF; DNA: TGTGCCAGCACCCCCGGAAGCGGAAAGACCCAGTACTTC
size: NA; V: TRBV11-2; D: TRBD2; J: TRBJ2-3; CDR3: CASSLMVGLAHFSTDTQYF; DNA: TGTGCCAGCAGCCTAATGGTCGGACTAGCCCATTTTAGCACAGATACGCAGTATTTT
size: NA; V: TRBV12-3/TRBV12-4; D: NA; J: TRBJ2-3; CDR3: CASSLRTDPTDTQYF; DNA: TGTGCCAGCAGTTTACGGACAGACCCCACAGATACGCAGTATTTT
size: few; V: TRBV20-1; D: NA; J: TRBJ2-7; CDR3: CSAPAKPYEQYF; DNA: TGCAGTGCCCCAGCTAAGCCTTACGAGCAGTACTTC